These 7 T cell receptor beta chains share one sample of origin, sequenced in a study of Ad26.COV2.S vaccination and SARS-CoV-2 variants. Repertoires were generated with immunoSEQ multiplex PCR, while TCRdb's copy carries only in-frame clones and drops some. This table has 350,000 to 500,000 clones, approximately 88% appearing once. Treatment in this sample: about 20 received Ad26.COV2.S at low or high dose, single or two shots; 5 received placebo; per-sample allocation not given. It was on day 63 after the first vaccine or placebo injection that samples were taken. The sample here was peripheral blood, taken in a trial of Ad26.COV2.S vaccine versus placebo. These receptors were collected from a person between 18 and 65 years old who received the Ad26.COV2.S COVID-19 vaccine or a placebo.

The CDR3 sequence: CASSYRGPRDNEQFF. The CDR3 DNA reads TGTGCCAGCAGTTACCGGGGCCCCCGGGACAATGAGCAGTTCTTC. The chain employs TRBV6-5 and TRBJ2-1; TRBD1 or TRBD2 may be the D gene (5 bases each). Trimming pared 2 bases from V and 5 bases from J, leaving 13 bases between. Germline V gene data show CDR1 as MNHEY and CDR2 as SVGAGI. The CDR3 length is 15 residues.

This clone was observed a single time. In DNA, the CDR3 is TGTGCCAGCAGTTTAGGGGCGTTAAACACTGAAGCTTTCTTT. Translating it yields CASSLGALNTEAFF. The chain joins TRBV27 to TRBJ1-1, with D perhaps TRBD1 (5 bases). The V and J ends lost 2 bases and 2 bases respectively, with 9 bases between them. The length of the CDR3 is 14 residues. Germline loops: CDR1 MNHEY, CDR2 SMNVEV (reference sequence).

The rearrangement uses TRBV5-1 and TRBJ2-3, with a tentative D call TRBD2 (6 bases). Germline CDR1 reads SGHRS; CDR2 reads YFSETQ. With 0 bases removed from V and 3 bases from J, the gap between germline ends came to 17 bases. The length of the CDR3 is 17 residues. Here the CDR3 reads CASSLAPGLENTDTQYF. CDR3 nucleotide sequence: TGCGCCAGCAGCTTGGCTCCGGGACTCGAAAATACAGATACGCAGTATTTT.

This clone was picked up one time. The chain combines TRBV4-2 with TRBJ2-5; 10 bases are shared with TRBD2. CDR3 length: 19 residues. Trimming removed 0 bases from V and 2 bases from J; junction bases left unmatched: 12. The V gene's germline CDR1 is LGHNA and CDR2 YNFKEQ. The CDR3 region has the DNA TGTGCCAGCAGCCAAGATCTGCTAGCGGCTAGCGGGGGACAAGAGACCCAGTACTTC. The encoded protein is CASSQDLLAASGGQETQYF.

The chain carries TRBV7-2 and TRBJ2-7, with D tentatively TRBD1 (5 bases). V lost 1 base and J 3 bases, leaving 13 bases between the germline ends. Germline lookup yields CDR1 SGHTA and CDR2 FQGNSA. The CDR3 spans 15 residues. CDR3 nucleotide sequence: TGTGCCAGCAGCTTAGGACTGGGGCCCTTCTACGAGCAGTACTTC. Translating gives CASSLGLGPFYEQYF.

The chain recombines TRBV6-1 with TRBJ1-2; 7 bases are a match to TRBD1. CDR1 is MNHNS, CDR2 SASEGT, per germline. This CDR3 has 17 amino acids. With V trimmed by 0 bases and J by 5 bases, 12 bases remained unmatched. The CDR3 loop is CASSEALRSRGRYGYTF. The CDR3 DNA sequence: TGTGCCAGCAGTGAAGCCCTAAGGTCTAGGGGGCGGTATGGCTACACCTTC.

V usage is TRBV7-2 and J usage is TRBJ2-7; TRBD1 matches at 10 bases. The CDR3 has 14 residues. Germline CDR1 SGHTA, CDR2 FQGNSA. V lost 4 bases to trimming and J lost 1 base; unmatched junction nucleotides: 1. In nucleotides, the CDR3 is TGTGCCAGCAGCTGGGGACAGGGGTCCTACGAGCAGTACTTC. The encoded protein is CASSWGQGSYEQYF.